The rows below give T cell receptor beta chains drawn from one sample of a study of blood T cell repertoires in COVID-19. The assay was immunoSEQ multiplex PCR, and TCRdb's table has in-frame clones only and misses some. The profile covers around 250,000 clones, with 85% to 90% appearing a single time and around a sixth taken by the ten largest. Specimen: PBMCs or T cells enriched from blood (not recorded which). These receptors all stem from a man younger than 30 who had recovered from COVID-19. CDR3s include the opening cysteine and the closing phenylalanine or tryptophan. D genes are given only for firm matches. Clone size is shown for a subset of rows, as once, few, many or a class of expanded clone.

j_gene | v_gene | abundance | d_gene | CDR3nt | CDR3aa
TRBJ1-2 | TRBV3-1/TRBV3-2 | - | - | TGTGCCAGCAGCCAGGCAACATTAGTAGCCTATGGCTACACCTTC | CASSQATLVAYGYTF
TRBJ1-1 | TRBV7-9 | - | - | TGTGCCAGCAGCTTAGCCGTTGGCAGGGGCACTGAAGCTTTCTTT | CASSLAVGRGTEAFF
TRBJ2-2 | TRBV11-2 | - | TRBD2 | TGTGCCAGCAGCTCGACTAGCGGGGCGGGCACCGGGGAGCTGTTTTTT | CASSSTSGAGTGELFF
TRBJ1-2 | TRBV19 | - | - | TGTGCCAGTAGTATCACAGCTTTGGGCAGTTATGGCTACACCTTC | CASSITALGSYGYTF
TRBJ1-3 | TRBV7-6 | once | TRBD1 | TGTGCCAGCAGCTTAAACCCCATGACAGGGACTGGAAACACCATATATTTT | CASSLNPMTGTGNTIYF
TRBJ2-7 | TRBV18 | - | TRBD1 | TGTGCCAGCTCGACGGACAGGGCGGTCGAGCAGTACTTC | CASSTDRAVEQYF
TRBJ2-2 | TRBV30 | - | - | TGTGCCTGGAGTCTGACTGTAAACACCGGGGAGCTGTTTTTT | CAWSLTVNTGELFF
TRBJ1-2 | TRBV10-2 | - | TRBD1 | TGCGCCAGCAGTGAATCAATAGGGACAGGGCTCGGCTACACCTTC | CASSESIGTGLGYTF
TRBJ2-7 | TRBV11-2 | - | TRBD1 | TGTGCCAGCAGTCCACTAGGGACAGGGGCGGACGAGCAGTACTTC | CASSPLGTGADEQYF
TRBJ1-1 | TRBV5-1 | - | - | TGCGCCAGCAGCTTGCTGGGCTTGAACACTGAAGCTTTCTTT | CASSLLGLNTEAFF
TRBJ1-1 | TRBV19 | - | TRBD1 | TGTGCCAGTAGGGTGAGGGGCAGGGGGCGGAACACTGAAGCTTTCTTT | CASRVRGRGRNTEAFF